The clone carrying this T cell receptor (beta chain) occurred once. This sample is drawn from a study of blood T cell repertoires in COVID-19. Study-level information: Sites across the United States, Italy and Spain contributed samples from acute and convalescent COVID-19. The analysed material was cDNA or gDNA that came from T cells, B-cell-depleted T cells, or PBMCs.

The data were produced by immunoSEQ multiplex PCR, yet TCRdb's version contains in-frame clones alone and is incomplete. Of under 250,000 clones detected, about four fifths appear once; the ten largest clones hold roughly 2.9%. Sequenced sample: peripheral blood. The sequence derives from a man aged 50 to 60 with active or convalescent COVID-19.

CDR3 sequence reads: CASSRSRAVYGYTF. The CDR3 DNA reads TGCGCCAGCTCCAGATCCAGAGCGGTCTATGGCTACACCTTC. This chain joins TRBV5-1 and TRBJ1-2; no firm D call. The CDR3 contains 14 residues. Germline V CDR1 and CDR2: SGHRS, YFSETQ. V lost 7 bases and J 4 bases, leaving 17 bases between the germline ends.